Below are 24 T cell receptor beta chains sequenced from a single sample in a study of cytomegalovirus exposure and HLA in healthy donors. Amplification used 60 Vbeta primers and 13 Jbeta primers. TCRdb's copy holds only in-frame clones and misses some; the assay was immunoSEQ multiplex PCR. The table lists around 260,000 clones, 80% of them singletons, with around 0.33% in the top ten. Sequencing was done on a sample of PBMCs. These receptors came from a girl aged 2 to 9 in good health and CMV-seronegative.

The chain employs TRBV5-5 and TRBJ2-5, with a possible D match to TRBD2 (5 bases). The J call may be faulty, since TRBJ2-7 better matches the DNA end. In germline, CDR1 is SGHKS, CDR2 YYEKEE (reference sequence). The CDR3 spans 12 residues. CDR3 sequence (DNA): TGTGCCAGCAGCTTTGCGGGTTACGAGCAGTACTTC. Its translation is CASSFAGYEQYF.

This clone was seen more than once but under ten times. The J gene is TRBJ2-7, the V gene TRBV5-6, with 9 bases that match TRBD1. The V gene's germline CDR1 is SGHDT and CDR2 YYEEEE. The CDR3 has 15 residues. V dropped 3 bases and J dropped 6; count of bases not matched to a gene: 10. The DNA of the CDR3 is TGTGCCAGCAGCTGGGGGTGGACAGGGGAGGGCGAGCAGTACTTC. It yields the protein CASSWGWTGEGEQYF.

This clone was seen more than once but under ten times. The chain couples TRBV13 to TRBJ2-1; TRBD1 might be the D (6 bases). The CDR3 extends over 14 amino acids. Trimming took off 0 bases at V and 5 bases at J, with 8 bases between the two ends. Germline V lookup: CDR1 PRHDT, CDR2 FYEKMQ (reference sequence). CDR3 DNA sequence: TGTGCCAGCAGCTTAGGGACAGGAGACAATGAGCAGTTCTTC. Translation gives CASSLGTGDNEQFF.

The table lists this clone with a few counts. V is TRBV7-9 and J is TRBJ2-2; TRBD2 matches at 12 bases. CDR1 is SEHNR, CDR2 FQNEAQ, per germline (reference sequence). The CDR3 sequence is 14 residues long. V gave up 8 bases and J gave up 6 bases; unmatched junction bases: 4. The CDR3 sequence: CASERLAGAGELFF. For the CDR3, the DNA is TGTGCCAGCGAAAGACTAGCGGGAGCCGGGGAGCTGTTTTTT.

The chain combines TRBV7-6 with TRBJ2-1; 11 bases are a match to TRBD1. The CDR3 is 20 amino acids. Germline-derived CDR1 and CDR2 are SGHVS and FNYEAQ. Trimming removed 5 bases from V and 3 bases from J; junction bases left unmatched: 18. The CDR3 region is CASSGGRTRDRGVLYNEQFF. For the CDR3, the DNA is TGTGCCAGCAGCGGGGGCCGTACCCGGGACAGGGGGGTGCTCTACAATGAGCAGTTCTTC.

V and J are TRBV2 and TRBJ1-5; weak D call: TRBD1 (6 bases). With 4 bases removed from V and 5 bases from J, the gap between germline ends came to 15 bases. Per germline, CDR1 SNHLY and CDR2 FYNNEI. CDR3 length: 15 amino acids. This chain's CDR3 is CASSVERGLDQPQHF. As DNA, the CDR3 is TGTGCCAGCAGTGTCGAGAGGGGGTTGGATCAGCCCCAGCATTTT.

This chain joins TRBV11-3 and TRBJ2-1; 12 bases are a match to TRBD1. The CDR3 sequence is 15 residues long. The junction had 5 bases not matched to a gene; V was cut back by 4 bases and J by 7 bases. Germline lookup yields CDR1 SGHNT and CDR2 YENEEA. CDR3 sequence reads: CASSWGQGAGNEQFF. The CDR3 coding sequence is TGTGCCAGCAGCTGGGGACAGGGGGCGGGTAATGAGCAGTTCTTC.

The chain joins TRBV5-1 to TRBJ2-1; TRBD1 aligns across 7 bases. CDR1 is SGHRS, CDR2 YFSETQ, per germline. CDR3 length: 17 amino acids. V lost 2 bases, J lost 6 bases, and 14 bases stayed unmatched. The CDR3 region has the DNA TGCGCCAGCAGCTTAAATTTCGGACAGGCTGGGGTCAATGAGCAGTTCTTC. The encoded protein is CASSLNFGQAGVNEQFF.

The gene calls are TRBV5-6 and TRBJ2-6; D is unclear. Trimming stripped 6 bases from V and 2 bases from J, with 6 bases between. The CDR3 has 13 amino acids. In germline, CDR1 is SGHDT, CDR2 YYEEEE. CDR3: CASNRAGANVLTF. DNA for the CDR3: TGTGCCAGCAACCGGGCTGGGGCCAACGTCCTGACTTTC. The whole variable domain, filled in from reference TRBV5-6 and TRBJ2-6, reads DAGVTQSPTHLIKTRGQQVTLRCSPKSGHDTVSWYQQALGQGPQFIFQYYEEEERQRGNFPDRFSGHQFPNYSSELNVNALLLGDSALYLCASNRAGANVLTFGAGSRLTVL.

This chain connects TRBV7-8 to TRBJ1-2; the D is unclear. Trimming stripped 5 bases from V and 8 bases from J, with 30 bases between. This CDR3 comprises 18 residues. Germline loops: CDR1 SGHVS, CDR2 FQNEAQ. The chain's CDR3 is CASSHYRSEARIPRGYTF. The CDR3 DNA follows: TGTGCCAGCAGCCATTATAGGTCCGAAGCGCGAATCCCGAGGGGCTACACCTTC. Drawing the rest from reference TRBV7-8 and TRBJ1-2, the complete variable domain is GAGVSQSPRYKVAKRGQDVALRCDPISGHVSLFWYQQALGQGPEFLTYFQNEAQLDKSGLPSDRFFAERPEGSVSTLKIQRTQQEDSAVYLCASSHYRSEARIPRGYTFGSGTRLTVV.

The chain uses TRBV28 and TRBJ1-5; D perhaps matches TRBD1 (5 bases). From germline, CDR1 is MDHEN and CDR2 SYDVKM. The CDR3 contains 16 residues. V shed 2 bases and J shed 3 bases, with 14 bases lying between them. Here the CDR3 DNA reads TGTGCCAGCAGTTTAGTCCGGGGGGGGGTCAATCAGCCCCAGCATTTT. Encoded protein: CASSLVRGGVNQPQHF.

The chain has TRBV20-1 and TRBJ2-1; TRBD2 is a possible D gene (5 bases). Trimming took off 5 bases at V and 7 bases at J, with 9 bases between the two ends. CDR1 and CDR2 from the germline V gene are DFQATT and SNEGSKA (reference sequence). The length of the CDR3 is 11 residues. CDR3 sequence: CSASDLNEQFF. The CDR3 DNA reads TGCAGTGCTTCGGACTTGAATGAGCAGTTCTTC.

This chain links TRBV5-1 with TRBJ2-1; TRBD2 agrees at 9 bases. After removal of 3 bases from V and 5 bases from J, the junction contained 9 bases not matched to a gene. Germline CDR1 SGHRS, CDR2 YFSETQ. This CDR3 comprises 16 residues. CDR3: CASSWTGLAENNEQFF. For the CDR3, the DNA is TGCGCCAGCAGCTGGACGGGACTAGCAGAAAACAATGAGCAGTTCTTC.

The V call is TRBV19, the J call TRBJ2-7; 12 bases align to TRBD1. In germline, CDR1 is LNHDA, CDR2 SQIVND (reference sequence). V shed 3 bases, J shed 3 bases, and the junction held 12 bases outside the gene matches. This CDR3 has 18 residues. The CDR3 protein is CASSIIRDRGPSGYEQYF. CDR3 bases: TGTGCCAGTAGTATTATCCGGGACAGGGGGCCGTCAGGCTACGAGCAGTACTTC. The whole variable domain, remainder taken from reference TRBV19 and TRBJ2-7, is DGGITQSPKYLFRKEGQNVTLSCEQNLNHDAMYWYRQDPGQGLRLIYYSQIVNDFQKGDIAEGYSVSREKKESFPLTVTSAQKNPTAFYLCASSIIRDRGPSGYEQYFGPGTRLTVT.

The genes are TRBV5-1 and TRBJ1-4; tentative D call: TRBD1 (5 bases). The CDR3 has 15 amino acids. Trimming took off 0 bases at V and 4 bases at J, with 10 bases between the two ends. Germline V CDR1 and CDR2: SGHRS, YFSETQ. The chain's CDR3 is CASSLGDRDNEKLFF. DNA for the CDR3: TGCGCCAGCAGCTTGGGCGACAGAGATAATGAAAAACTGTTTTTT.

This sequence joins TRBV9 and TRBJ1-1, with 7 bases matching TRBD1. There are 17 residues in the CDR3. The germline V gene encodes CDR1 SGDLS and CDR2 YYNGEE. V lost 3 bases to trimming and J lost 0 bases; unmatched junction nucleotides: 11. CDR3 in amino acids: CASSGNLGGAMNTEAFF. The CDR3 coding sequence is TGTGCCAGCAGCGGAAACCTAGGGGGCGCGATGAACACTGAAGCTTTCTTT. The variable domain in full, completed from reference TRBV9 and TRBJ1-1, reads DSGVTQTPKHLITATGQRVTLRCSPRSGDLSVYWYQQSLDQGLQFLIQYYNGEERAKGNILERFSAQQFPDLHSELNLSSLELGDSALYFCASSGNLGGAMNTEAFFGQGTRLTVV.

The chain joins TRBV7-9 to TRBJ1-1, with 7 bases aligning to TRBD1. This CDR3 spans 15 amino acids. Germline trimming cut 4 bases from V and 0 bases from J; bases unmatched to any gene: 5. Per germline, CDR1 SEHNR and CDR2 FQNEAQ (reference sequence). The DNA of the CDR3 is TGTGCCAGCAGCTCACGGACAGGAATGAACACTGAAGCTTTCTTT. Protein sequence: CASSSRTGMNTEAFF.

The chain recombines TRBV7-8 with TRBJ2-7, with 9 positions matching TRBD2. The CDR3 runs to 16 residues. From germline, CDR1 is SGHVS and CDR2 FQNEAQ. With V trimmed by 2 bases and J by 9 bases, 14 bases remained unmatched. The CDR3 coding sequence is TGTGCCAGCAGCTTATTTGTGCTAGCGGGGACGAGGAGGCAGTACTTC. It encodes CASSLFVLAGTRRQYF.

CDR3 in DNA: TGTGCCAGCAGCTTAGAGGACAGGGCCTACTATGGCTACACCTTC. This translates into CASSLEDRAYYGYTF. The chain recombines TRBV7-9 with TRBJ1-2; TRBD1 matches at 8 bases. The V gene end was trimmed by 1 base and the J gene end by 3 bases; junction bases not matched to a gene: 4. The CDR3 is 15 amino acids. Germline values: CDR1 SEHNR, CDR2 FQNEAQ (reference sequence).

The V call is TRBV4-1, the J call TRBJ2-5, with a weak D call TRBD2 (6 bases). Germline loops: CDR1 MGHRA, CDR2 YSYEKL. The CDR3 sequence is 16 residues long. The V gene lost 1 base and the J gene lost 4 bases, with 16 bases spanning the gap. The CDR3 DNA reads TGCGCCAGCAGCCAAGGTACGGTGGAGGGCCGAGAGACCCAGTACTTC. The encoded protein is CASSQGTVEGRETQYF.

A single count supports this clone. The rearrangement links TRBV28 to TRBJ1-2; 7 bases align to TRBD1. After removal of 4 bases from V and 6 bases from J, the junction contained 8 bases not matched to a gene. The germline V gene has CDR1 MDHEN and CDR2 SYDVKM. The CDR3 loop spans 14 amino acids. CDR3 DNA: TGTGCCAGCAGTTCCACCGGGACAGTCCATGGCTACACCTTC. It codes for CASSSTGTVHGYTF.

The chain's CDR3 is CASSQGQDALLGNEKLFF. CDR3 bases: TGTGCCAGCAGCCAGGGACAGGACGCCCTCTTGGGAAATGAAAAACTGTTTTTT. The chain couples TRBV7-6 to TRBJ1-4, with 8 bases identical to TRBD1. This CDR3 is 18 amino acids long. V was pared by 5 bases and J by 5 bases, with 16 bases of the junction left unmatched. Germline-derived CDR1 and CDR2 are SGHVS and FNYEAQ. The full variable domain, completed using reference TRBV7-6 and TRBJ1-4, is GAGVSQSPRYKVTKRGQDVALRCDPISGHVSLYWYRQALGQGPEFLTYFNYEAQQDKSGLPNDRFSAERPEGSISTLTIQRTEQRDSAMYRCASSQGQDALLGNEKLFFGSGTQLSVL.

The genes are TRBV10-2 and TRBJ2-1; TRBD1 aligns across 9 bases. The V gene's germline CDR1 is WSHSY and CDR2 SAAADI. J was trimmed by 5 bases and V by 5 bases; bases with no gene match: 1. This CDR3 spans 13 amino acids. CDR3 amino acids: CASSWTGDNEQFF. Here the CDR3 DNA reads TGCGCCAGCAGTTGGACAGGGGACAATGAGCAGTTCTTC.

This clone was seen a handful of times. This chain links TRBV28 with TRBJ2-1; maybe TRBD1 (6 bases). This CDR3 has 15 residues. Trimming cost V 3 bases and J 3 bases, with 12 bases left between them. Germline V gene data show CDR1 as MDHEN and CDR2 as SYDVKM. For the CDR3, the DNA is TGTGCCAGCAGTTTTGAGGGGGTAGGCTACAATGAGCAGTTCTTC. Translation: CASSFEGVGYNEQFF.